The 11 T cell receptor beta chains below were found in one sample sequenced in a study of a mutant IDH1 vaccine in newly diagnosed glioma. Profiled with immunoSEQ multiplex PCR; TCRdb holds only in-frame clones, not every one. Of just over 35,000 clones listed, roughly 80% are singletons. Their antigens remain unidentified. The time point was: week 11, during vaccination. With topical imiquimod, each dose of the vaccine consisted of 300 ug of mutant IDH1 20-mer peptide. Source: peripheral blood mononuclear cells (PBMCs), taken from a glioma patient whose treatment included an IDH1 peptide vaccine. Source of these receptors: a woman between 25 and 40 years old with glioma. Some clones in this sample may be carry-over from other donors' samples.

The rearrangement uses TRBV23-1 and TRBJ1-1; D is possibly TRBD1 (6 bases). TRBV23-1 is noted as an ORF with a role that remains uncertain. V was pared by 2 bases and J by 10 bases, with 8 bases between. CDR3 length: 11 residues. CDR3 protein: CASSQVRGAFF. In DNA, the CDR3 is TGCGCCAGCAGTCAAGTCAGGGGAGCTTTCTTT.

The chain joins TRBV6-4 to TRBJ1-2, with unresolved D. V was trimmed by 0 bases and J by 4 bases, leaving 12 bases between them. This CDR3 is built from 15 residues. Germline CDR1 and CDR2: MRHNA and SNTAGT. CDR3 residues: CASSDSSRLTYGYTF. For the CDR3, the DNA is TGTGCCAGCAGTGACTCCTCCAGGCTCACCTATGGCTACACCTTC.

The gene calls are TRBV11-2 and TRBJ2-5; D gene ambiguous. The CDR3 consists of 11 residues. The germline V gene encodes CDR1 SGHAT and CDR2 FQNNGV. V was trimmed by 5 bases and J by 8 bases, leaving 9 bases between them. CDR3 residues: CASSRLRTQYF. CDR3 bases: TGTGCCAGCAGCCGTCTGCGAACCCAGTACTTC.

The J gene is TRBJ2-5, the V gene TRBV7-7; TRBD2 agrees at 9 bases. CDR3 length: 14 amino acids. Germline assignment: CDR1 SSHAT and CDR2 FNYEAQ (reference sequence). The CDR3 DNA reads TGTGCTAGCGGCCCTAGGACTAGCGAGGGGACCCAGTACTTC. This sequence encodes CASGPRTSEGTQYF.

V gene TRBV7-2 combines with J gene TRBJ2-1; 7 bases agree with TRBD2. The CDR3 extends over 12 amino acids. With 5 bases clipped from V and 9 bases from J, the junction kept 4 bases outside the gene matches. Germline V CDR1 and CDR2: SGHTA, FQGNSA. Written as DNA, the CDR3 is TGTGCCAGCAGCCAGCGGGACGGTGAGCAGTTCTTC. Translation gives CASSQRDGEQFF.

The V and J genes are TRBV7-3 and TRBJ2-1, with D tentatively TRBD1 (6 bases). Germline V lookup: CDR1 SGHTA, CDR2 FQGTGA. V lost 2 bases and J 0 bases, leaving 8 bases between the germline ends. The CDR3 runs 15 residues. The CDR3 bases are TGTGCCAGCAGCTTAGAGGACAGCTCCTACAATGAGCAGTTCTTC. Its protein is CASSLEDSSYNEQFF.

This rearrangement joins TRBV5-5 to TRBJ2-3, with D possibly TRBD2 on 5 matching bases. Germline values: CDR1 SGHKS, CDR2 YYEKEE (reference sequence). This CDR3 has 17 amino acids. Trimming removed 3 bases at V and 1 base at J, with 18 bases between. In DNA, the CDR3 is TGTGCCAGCAGCTCGGGCCCGGGGAATGGCGGCACAGATACGCAGTATTTT. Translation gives CASSSGPGNGGTDTQYF.

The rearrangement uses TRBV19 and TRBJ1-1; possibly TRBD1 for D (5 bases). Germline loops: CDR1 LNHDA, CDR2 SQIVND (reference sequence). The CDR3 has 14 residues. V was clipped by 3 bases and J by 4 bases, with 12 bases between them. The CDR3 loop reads CASSMGRASTEAFF. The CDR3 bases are TGTGCCAGTAGTATGGGCAGGGCGAGCACTGAAGCTTTCTTT.

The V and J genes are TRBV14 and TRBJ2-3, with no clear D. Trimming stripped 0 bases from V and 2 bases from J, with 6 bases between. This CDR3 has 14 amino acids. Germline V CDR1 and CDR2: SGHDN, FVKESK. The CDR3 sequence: CASSQDRVTDTQYF. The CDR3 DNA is TGTGCCAGCAGCCAAGATCGGGTCACAGATACGCAGTATTTT.

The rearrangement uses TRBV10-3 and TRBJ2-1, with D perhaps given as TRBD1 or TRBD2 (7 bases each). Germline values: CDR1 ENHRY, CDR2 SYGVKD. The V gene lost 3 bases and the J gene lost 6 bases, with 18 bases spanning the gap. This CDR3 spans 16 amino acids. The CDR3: CAISEFRAGTANEQFF. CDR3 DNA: TGTGCCATCAGTGAATTTCGAGCGGGGACAGCCAATGAGCAGTTCTTC.

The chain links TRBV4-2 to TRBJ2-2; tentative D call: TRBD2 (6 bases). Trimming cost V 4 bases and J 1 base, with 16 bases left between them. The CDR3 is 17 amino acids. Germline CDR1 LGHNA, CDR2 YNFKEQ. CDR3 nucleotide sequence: TGTGCCAGCAGCCCCCTGTTGGGGGGAGAGAACACCGGGGAGCTGTTTTTT. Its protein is CASSPLLGGENTGELFF.